A single sample gave rise to the 17 T cell receptor beta chains below, sequenced in a study of naive and memory T cell subsets. Amplification of ligated cDNA took four PCR rounds with SP2 and nested alpha and beta constant primers. TCRdb fed the 5' RACE reads into MiXCR, producing one record per CDR3 protein. The sample holds over 50,000 distinct CDR3 sequences; about 8.3% are singletons and the top ten take 9.8%. TCR cDNA received a 3' ligated oligonucleotide that carried a UMI. The receptors originated from a female donor in good health.

This chain connects TRBV5-1 to TRBJ2-5, with D perhaps matching TRBD2 (6 bases). CDR3 length: 14 residues. In germline, CDR1 is SGHRS, CDR2 YFSETQ. Between the trimmed V and J ends, which lost 4 bases and 4 bases, there was a span of 14 bases. CDR3 loop: CASSLQDYTETQYF. The CDR3 nucleotides read TGCGCCAGCAGCCTACAGGACTACACAGAGACCCAGTACTTC.

The rearrangement joins TRBV3-1 to TRBJ2-3; D is unclear. The CDR3 consists of 12 residues. The germline V and J ends were trimmed by 3 bases and 5 bases, with 6 bases remaining between them. Germline lookup yields CDR1 LGHDT and CDR2 YNNKEL (reference sequence). The CDR3 region has the DNA TGTGCCAGCAGCCAGGGTAAAGATACGCAGTATTTT. It encodes CASSQGKDTQYF.

This clonotype was seen ten or more times. In DNA, the CDR3 is TGTGCCAGTAGTCCGTTAGACAGCCGTAATGAAAAACTGTTTTTT. Its protein is CASSPLDSRNEKLFF. The V and J genes are TRBV19 and TRBJ1-4, with D possibly TRBD1 on 5 matching bases. The CDR3 totals 15 residues. Looked up from germline, CDR1 is LNHDA and CDR2 is SQIVND (reference sequence). Trimming left V 5 bases short and J 4 bases short, with 14 bases between.

This clonotype was seen a handful of times. This may arise from a read error, as a much more abundant clone is one base away. The chain carries TRBV28 and TRBJ1-6, with D possibly matching TRBD1 (5 bases). Germline V lookup: CDR1 MDHEN, CDR2 SYDVKM. This CDR3 is built from 12 residues. The CDR3 loop reads CASSSPRQTLRF. Here the CDR3 DNA reads TGTGCCAGCAGTTCCCCGCGACAGACCCTCCGCTTT. Full variable domain (rest looked up from reference TRBV28 and TRBJ1-6): DVKVTQSSRYLVKRTGEKVFLECVQDMDHENMFWYRQDPGLGLRLIYFSYDVKMKEKGDIPEGYSVSREKKERFSLILESASTNQTSMYLCASSSPRQTLRFGNGTRLTVT.

This clonotype appeared many times. The chain has TRBV12-3 or TRBV12-4 and TRBJ1-5; D remains ambiguous. This CDR3 has 15 amino acids. The germline V and J ends were trimmed by 3 bases and 5 bases, with 14 bases remaining between them. CDR3 coding DNA: TGTGCCAGCAGTTTGGGAGGTTCTGGATATCAGCCCCAGCATTTT. Protein product: CASSLGGSGYQPQHF.

The V gene is TRBV9, the J gene TRBJ1-3; 8 bases match TRBD1. With 0 bases clipped from V and 0 bases from J, the junction kept 8 bases outside the gene matches. Germline V lookup: CDR1 SGDLS, CDR2 YYNGEE. The CDR3 contains 18 residues. The CDR3 DNA reads as TGTGCCAGCAGCGTAGCTGAATGGACAGGGATCTCTGGAAACACCATATATTTT. The encoded protein is CASSVAEWTGISGNTIYF.

This clonotype came up a few times. This chain connects TRBV9 to TRBJ2-3; D is uncertain. The germline gives CDR1 SGDLS, CDR2 YYNGEE. Trimming removed 0 bases at V and 6 bases at J, with 14 bases between. The CDR3 extends over 15 amino acids. The CDR3 loop is CASSVERASVDTQYF. The CDR3 bases are TGTGCCAGCAGCGTAGAAAGGGCCAGCGTGGATACGCAGTATTTT.

This clonotype was observed a handful of times. The chain carries TRBV27 and TRBJ2-2, with D unclear. The germline V gene encodes CDR1 MNHEY and CDR2 SMNVEV (reference sequence). The V gene lost 2 bases and the J gene lost 1 base, with 5 bases spanning the gap. The CDR3 is 14 amino acids. This CDR3 is CASSLAVNTGELFF. The DNA of the CDR3 is TGTGCCAGCAGTTTAGCGGTGAACACCGGGGAGCTGTTTTTT.

Only a few counts were recorded for this clonotype. The chain combines TRBV20-1 with TRBJ2-7, with 9 bases that match TRBD2. This CDR3 contains 15 residues. Germline CDR1 and CDR2: DFQATT and SNEGSKA (reference sequence). Trimming at V came to 0 bases and at J to 6 bases, leaving 9 bases not matched to a gene. CDR3 bases: TGCAGTGCTAGAGATCGGCGGGGGGGATTTGGCGAGCAGTACTTC. This sequence encodes CSARDRRGGFGEQYF.

The chain uses TRBV6-1 and TRBJ1-6, with TRBD1 matching over 7 bases. V was pared by 6 bases and J by 5 bases, with 7 bases of the junction left unmatched. Looked up from germline, CDR1 is MNHNS and CDR2 is SASEGT. The CDR3 is 15 amino acids. The DNA for the CDR3 is TGTGCCAGCAGATGGGGACAGCTCGATAATTCACCCCTCCACTTT. It encodes CASRWGQLDNSPLHF.

In this sample, this clonotype turned up a few times. The rearrangement joins TRBV6-5 to TRBJ1-1, with a possible D match to TRBD1 (5 bases). The CDR3 loop spans 14 amino acids. The V and J ends lost 5 bases and 1 base respectively, with 11 bases between them. In germline, CDR1 is MNHEY, CDR2 SVGAGI. CDR3 amino acids: CASSGGNRNTEAFF. CDR3 DNA: TGTGCCAGCAGTGGGGGTAATAGGAACACTGAAGCTTTCTTT.

The chain joins TRBV4-2 to TRBJ2-7, with D hard to call. The length of the CDR3 is 15 residues. The germline V gene encodes CDR1 LGHNA and CDR2 YNFKEQ. Trimming stripped 1 base from V and 2 bases from J, with 12 bases between. Here the CDR3 reads CASSQGLLGTYEQYF. In nucleotides, the CDR3 is TGTGCCAGCAGCCAAGGTTTATTGGGGACCTACGAGCAGTACTTC.

Worth noting for this clonotype: This may come from a read error, since a much larger clone is one base off. This rearrangement joins TRBV29-1 to TRBJ1-1, with D hard to call. The CDR3 totals 13 residues. The germline V gene encodes CDR1 SQVTM and CDR2 ANQGSEA. The germline V and J ends were trimmed by 4 bases and 1 base, with 10 bases remaining between them. The CDR3 region is CSVGRRRNTEAFF. The CDR3, as DNA: TGCAGCGTTGGGAGACGGAGGAACACTGAAGCTTTCTTT. The variable domain in full, with the rest retrieved from reference TRBV29-1 and TRBJ1-1, is SAVISQKPSRDICQRGTSLTIQCQVDSQVTMMFWYRQQPGQSLTLIATANQGSEATYESGFVIDKFPISRPNLTFSTLTVSNMSPEDSSIYLCSVGRRRNTEAFFGQGTRLTVV.

Comment on this clonotype: The junction and the germline gene differ at one end; a read error may be behind it. The genes are TRBV30 and TRBJ1-4; D gene unclear. The CDR3 covers 15 residues. The germline V gene encodes CDR1 GTSNPN and CDR2 SVGIG (reference sequence). CDR3 nucleotides: TGTGCCCGGAGTGTTGTTTGGTGGTCTAATGAAAAACTGTTTTTT. Translated: CARSVVWWSNEKLFF.

The V and J genes are TRBV6-5 and TRBJ1-6; D remains unclear. The CDR3 extends over 12 amino acids. Germline loops: CDR1 MNHEY, CDR2 SVGAGI. V dropped 5 bases and J dropped 7 bases, with 6 bases sitting between them. CDR3 nucleotides: TGTGCCAGCAGTCCACCGAATTCACCCCTCCACTTT. This gives the protein CASSPPNSPLHF.

Many counts were recorded for this clonotype. The rearrangement links TRBV12-3 or TRBV12-4 to TRBJ1-2; no clear D gene. Trimming removed 2 bases at V and 4 bases at J, with 8 bases between. The CDR3 runs to 13 residues. The CDR3 sequence: CASSLTAIYGYTF. The CDR3 DNA sequence: TGTGCCAGCAGTTTAACAGCTATCTATGGCTACACCTTC.

This rearrangement joins TRBV20-1 to TRBJ2-7, with 9 bases matching TRBD1. The CDR3 runs to 13 residues. The germline CDR1 and CDR2 sequences are DFQATT and SNEGSKA (reference sequence). Unmatched junction bases numbered 9, after V lost 6 bases and J lost 6 bases. CDR3 sequence reads: CSAPPGTGSEQYF. CDR3 bases: TGCAGTGCCCCACCCGGGACAGGGTCCGAGCAGTACTTC.